This T cell receptor (beta chain) was sequenced for a study of blood T cells in healthy people across ages. With a J-beta primer mix and a sample-barcoded 5' primer, a second PCR ran roughly 6 to 11 cycles. TCRdb analysed the 5' RACE reads with MiXCR anew, one entry per CDR3 protein. The data show roughly 1,700,000 distinct CDR3 sequences, about 30% seen once. The V gene lost 3 bases and the J gene lost 0 bases, with 9 bases spanning the gap. CDR1 and CDR2 from the germline V gene are DFQATT and SNEGSKA (reference sequence). CDR3 length: 13 residues. The rearrangement links TRBV20-1 to TRBJ2-7; D gene ambiguous. This TCR was sampled from a woman aged 25 to 39 in good health. What was sequenced was blood. The CDR3 DNA is TGCAGTGCTAGTTCTAGTGTCTCCTACGAGCAGTACTTC. It codes for CSASSSVSYEQYF.